This T cell receptor (beta chain) was retrieved from a study of T cell repertoires in aging, cancer and after chemotherapy. Amplification of TCR beta used genomic DNA extracted from peripheral blood. TRB rearrangements spanning V, D and J were amplified using mixed TRB-A/B primers. MiXCR, applied by TCRdb to the multiplex PCR reads, yields one record per CDR3 protein. The data hold about 11,000 distinct CDR3 sequences, with approximately 32% observed a single time. Trimming took off 5 bases at V and 4 bases at J, with 20 bases between the two ends. The V gene's germline CDR1 is SGHVS and CDR2 FNYEAQ. The CDR3 consists of 16 residues.

The specimen was blood. V usage is TRBV7-6 and J usage is TRBJ1-2; possible D gene TRBD1, 6 bases. The clonotype originates from a human donor in good health. The donor label of this sample is uncertain. The CDR3 region has the DNA TGTGCCAGCAGCCCAAGGGAGGGGGTGTATGGCTATGGCTACACCTTC. Translated: CASSPREGVYGYGYTF.